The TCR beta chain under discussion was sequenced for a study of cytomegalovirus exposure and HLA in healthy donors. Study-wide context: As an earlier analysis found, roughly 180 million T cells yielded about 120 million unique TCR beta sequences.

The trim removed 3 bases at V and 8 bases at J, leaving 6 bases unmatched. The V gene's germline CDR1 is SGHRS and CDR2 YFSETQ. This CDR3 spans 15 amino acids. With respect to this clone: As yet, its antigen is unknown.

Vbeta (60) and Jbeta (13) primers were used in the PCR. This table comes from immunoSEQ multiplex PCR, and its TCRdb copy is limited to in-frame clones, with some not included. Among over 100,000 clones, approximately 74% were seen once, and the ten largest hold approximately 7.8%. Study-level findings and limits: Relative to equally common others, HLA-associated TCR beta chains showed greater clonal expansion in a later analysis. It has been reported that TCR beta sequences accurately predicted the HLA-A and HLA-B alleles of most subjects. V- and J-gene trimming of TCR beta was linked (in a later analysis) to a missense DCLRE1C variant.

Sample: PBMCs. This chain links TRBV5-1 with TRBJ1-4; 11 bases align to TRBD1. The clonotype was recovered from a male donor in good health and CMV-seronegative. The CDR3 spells CASSSGRTGGEKLFF. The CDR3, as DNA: TGCGCCAGCAGCTCAGGCAGGACAGGGGGCGAAAAACTGTTTTTT.